This entry describes one TCR beta chain. This clone appeared once. There is no known antigen for this receptor. Per-nucleotide qualities are absent, and no much larger clonotype sits a single base away. The source of the sample is a study of cytomegalovirus exposure and HLA in healthy donors (dated by TCRdb to the late 2010s). With respect to the entire study: An earlier analysis of about 530 of the donors reported 250 to 300 Gb of sequence data and around 100 million unique TCR beta sequences obtained from about 200 million T cells. An early release covering approximately 600 HLA-typed donors comprised about 310 gigabases of sequencing data and around 85 million unique TCR sequences. The genetic ancestry cluster associated with self-reported Caucasian donors included approximately 85% of the 398 genotyped donors. The aim of the study was to test whether cataloging public T cell receptors could identify signatures of past pathogen exposure. The T cell repertoires of around 670 subjects were profiled by immunosequencing and related to cytomegalovirus serostatus. In addition to the first cohort of 666 subjects, a separate validation cohort of under 150 different subjects was used. To predict cytomegalovirus infection status, the study combined high-throughput TCR immunosequencing, statistical association of individual TCRs with disease status, and machine learning. A later analysis re-analyzed previously published TCR beta repertoires from 660 or so donors and added high-resolution HLA genotyping to study TCR occurrence patterns. Rather than using new phenotypic data, the later analysis identified candidate immune exposures from TCR beta sequences and from how often those sequences occurred across donors. An earlier analysis of 500 to 650 of the donors applied high-throughput TCR beta sequencing to assess whether each TCR beta V gene segment acted as functional or pseudogenic. Donor age, sex, ethnicity and CMV serostatus were compiled alongside the repertoire data. Genome-wide SNP genotypes for about 60% of the roughly 670 donors were used in a later genetic analysis, which treated that subset as a discovery cohort. All discovery cohort repertoires had been generated on a single sequencing platform. Class I and class II HLA loci were covered by the typing at four-digit resolution. Typing coverage varied by locus: roughly 629-640 donors for A, B, C, DRB1 and DQB1; roughly 560 for DQA1; approximately 570 for DPA1; fewer than 480 for DPB1. Four or five DR-DQ haplotypes were handled as single units for association and clustering, since linkage in the cohort was strong. Among about 360 genotyped donors of the cohort, an average of 235,054 unique TCR beta nucleotide sequences were sequenced per donor, around 20% of them non-productive. The research as a whole found: According to a later analysis, parvovirus B19, influenza, CMV and Epstein-Barr virus appeared linked to several top co-occurrence clusters. According to a later analysis, TCR association rates differed among HLA loci, with DRB1 alleles showing the most associated TCRs and HLA-C alleles showing the fewest. Specific HLA alleles were associated with 16,951 TCR beta sequences at a false discovery rate of 0.05 in a later analysis. Most TCR sequences were seen in very few donors, while some public TCRs were found in many individuals. When HLA alleles, especially DR and DQ, strongly co-occurred, attributing TCR associations to individual alleles was difficult. The presence/absence analyses assumed that sequencing depth was roughly uniform across donors, and that assumption may not be true. The classifier was reported to diagnose cytomegalovirus status with high specificity and sensitivity in both the original and validation cohorts. A later genetic analysis reported fewer N-insertions in productive TCRs among donors in an Asian-associated ancestry cluster than the roughly 690-donor mean. Because counts were too low, more than 15 rarely observed V segments, including chromosome 9 orphons, were excluded from the earlier analysis of some 540 of the donors. A further reported finding was that TCR beta sequences accurately predicted the HLA-A and HLA-B alleles for most subjects in the first cohort. Some IMGT-functional V segments, including TRBV6-2 and TRBV6-3, could not be told apart with the 87-base-pair reads, so those segments were excluded. In vitro tests confirmed that a few of the cytomegalovirus-associated TCR beta chains recognize cytomegalovirus antigens. In a later analysis, most CMV-associated TCR beta chains were found to appear HLA-restricted, with HLA associations seemingly driven largely by CMV exposure. In an earlier analysis of a few hundred of the donors, most TCR beta V segments were observed in productive rearrangements about 87% or about 30% of the time, broadly matching IMGT annotations. An association between a missense DCLRE1C variant and V-gene and J-gene trimming of TCR beta chains was found in a later genetic analysis and replicated in an independent cohort. In a later analysis, HLA-associated TCR beta chains showed more clonal expansion and lower generation probabilities than non-associated chains that were equally common. A cluster of highly shared sequence variants was judged likely to be a technical artifact of the sequencing pipeline. Correlated functional status among segregating V segments might reflect linkage disequilibrium, but an unknown experimental factor could not be ruled out. Because HLA typing was unavailable for some donors at each locus, only the typed subset was used in association tests. In this cohort, only TCR beta chains were sequenced, and detectable features were limited by the absence of alpha or paired-chain data. In the study, 164 TCR beta chains were listed as associated with cytomegalovirus. For the cohort, immune exposure information was limited to CMV serostatus. According to the authors, the approach could potentially be generalized to other disease states and immunological phenotypes.

Clipping removes 11 bases from V and 2 bases from J, with 9 as the unmatched junction base count. The CDR3 covers 14 residues, taking in both the cysteine and the phenylalanine. The CDR3 DNA has 42 bases and is translated from base 1. Per the germline V gene, MNHNS is the CDR1 and SASEGT is the CDR2. The cohort comprised 710 or so healthy bone marrow donors. Cohort members were all nominally healthy when sampled, although unrecorded immune exposures were likely present. The donor was CMV seropositive and belonged to the group of 250 to 350 seropositive cohort members. Each donor provided a peripheral blood sample, and peripheral blood mononuclear cells were used for TCR beta sequencing. Genomic DNA extraction from the blood cell samples was performed with the Qiagen DNeasy Blood Extraction Kit. Library construction relied on the immunoSEQ multiplex PCR assay. For the multiplex PCR, a mixture combining 60 forward primers for TCR Vbeta segments and 13 reverse primers for TCR Jbeta segments was used. Amplification of the CDR3 region of rearranged TCR beta genes was performed with a multiplex PCR assay on genomic DNA. Amplified TCR beta libraries were sequenced as 87-base-pair reads on the Illumina HiSeq System. Under the source paper's analysis protocol: A later analysis counted approximately 84 million unique TCR beta chains across the 550 to 750 repertoires, and 10 million to 12 million of these chains were shared by at least two donors. Raw reads were error-corrected and collapsed into unique sequences by a nearest-neighbor algorithm in which closely related sequences were merged to remove PCR and sequencing errors. CDR3 sequences were aligned to IMGT reference sequences to assign V, D and J gene segments. Each retained sequence needed at least a six-nucleotide match to both a V gene segment and a J gene segment. Rearrangements were called productive when the CDR3 lacked stop codons and stayed in frame with V and J; all others were non-productive. CDR3 was defined according to IMGT convention as the region running from the second conserved V-encoded cysteine to the conserved J-encoded phenylalanine. Sequences without an unambiguous match to a single V gene segment were excluded from the earlier analysis of approximately 600 of the donors. An earlier analysis of approximately 590 of the donors called V segments functional above 56.7% productive rearrangements and segregating when the between-donor standard deviation exceeded 5%. A statistical classification framework was built for diagnosing cytomegalovirus status from the catalog of TCR beta chain sequences. In a later analysis, V and J genes were assigned by comparing TCR nucleotide sequences against IMGT/GENE-DB human TR gene sequences. Using the TCRdist pipeline, a later analysis assigned CDR3 sequences along with most-parsimonious VDJ recombination scenarios. In a later analysis, every TCR beta chain was defined by the combination of its CDR3 amino acid sequence and its V-gene family, and reads without a unique V-gene family were dropped. To address suspected cross-contamination and a sequencing artifact, a later analysis removed around 590 highly shared, low-generation-probability nucleotide sequences. In a later analysis, a clonal expansion index was calculated for each public chain from normalized within-repertoire ranks of inferred template counts. In a later analysis, generation probabilities were computed with a VDJ recombination model fitted to out-of-frame rearrangements, and the resulting probabilities were checked against IGoR. In a later analysis, hypergeometric tests were used to score TCR-TCR, TCR-HLA and TCR-CMV co-occurrence, with a repertoire-size bias correction applied to TCR pairs. To estimate false discovery rates, a later analysis permuted the HLA or CMV assignments 20 times. A later analysis grouped co-occurring TCRs with DBSCAN, adding TCRdist sequence similarity when clustering within HLA-allele-positive subsets. For co-occurrence clustering, repertoires with fewer than 30,000 or more than 120,000 public chains were excluded, along with five or six repertoires with anomalous nucleotide sharing. TCRdb provides this immuneACCESS table in a form limited to in-frame rearrangements. Some clones are lacking; in checked studies, under half of them reflect an unresolved V gene, and why the rest are absent is not known. D and trimming come from the DNA, and the V and J calls and clone size come from that table. For this sample the table gives 120,000 or so clones, of which roughly 82% were detected only once. Jointly, the top ten make up about 2.8% of the sample.

This sequence was found in a woman aged 40 to 50 in good health and CMV-seropositive. The chain couples TRBV6-1 to TRBJ2-1, with TRBD2 identical over 7 junction bases. The sequenced sample was PBMCs. The CDR3 protein is CAYLAENTYNEQFF. At the DNA level, the sequence is TGTGCCTACCTAGCGGAGAATACCTACAATGAGCAGTTCTTC.